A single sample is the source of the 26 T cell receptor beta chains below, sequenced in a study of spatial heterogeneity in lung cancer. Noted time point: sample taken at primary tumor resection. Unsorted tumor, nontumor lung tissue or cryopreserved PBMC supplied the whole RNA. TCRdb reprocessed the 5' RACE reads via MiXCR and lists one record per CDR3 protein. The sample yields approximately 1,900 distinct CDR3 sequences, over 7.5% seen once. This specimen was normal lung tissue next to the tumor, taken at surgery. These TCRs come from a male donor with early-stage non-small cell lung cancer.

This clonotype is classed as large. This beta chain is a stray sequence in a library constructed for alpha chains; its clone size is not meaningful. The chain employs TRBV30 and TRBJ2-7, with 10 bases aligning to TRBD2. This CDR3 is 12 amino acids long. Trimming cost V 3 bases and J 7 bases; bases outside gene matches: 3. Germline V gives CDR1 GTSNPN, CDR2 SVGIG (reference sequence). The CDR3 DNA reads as TGTGCCTGGAGGGTTAGCGGGAGGGAGCAGTACTTC. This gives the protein CAWRVSGREQYF. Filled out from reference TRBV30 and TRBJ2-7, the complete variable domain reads SQTIHQWPATLVQPVGSPLSLECTVEGTSNPNLYWYRQAAGRGLQLLFYSVGIGQISSEVPQNLSASRPQDRQFILSSKKLLLSDSGFYLCAWRVSGREQYFGPGTRLTVT.

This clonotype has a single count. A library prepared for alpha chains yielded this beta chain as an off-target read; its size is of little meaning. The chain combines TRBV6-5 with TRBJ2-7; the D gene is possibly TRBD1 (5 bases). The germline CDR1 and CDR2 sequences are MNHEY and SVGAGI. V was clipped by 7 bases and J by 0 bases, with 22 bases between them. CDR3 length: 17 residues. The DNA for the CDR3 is TGTGCCAGCACCTACTCCGCAGGGAAATCAAGCTCCTACGAGCAGTACTTC. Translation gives CASTYSAGKSSSYEQYF.

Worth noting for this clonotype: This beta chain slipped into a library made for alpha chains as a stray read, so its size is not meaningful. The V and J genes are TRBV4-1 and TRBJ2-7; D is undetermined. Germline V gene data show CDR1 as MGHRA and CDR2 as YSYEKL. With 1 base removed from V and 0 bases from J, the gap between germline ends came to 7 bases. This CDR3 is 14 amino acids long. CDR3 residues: CASSQGSSSYEQYF. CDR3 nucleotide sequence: TGCGCCAGCAGCCAAGGGAGTTCCTCCTACGAGCAGTACTTC.

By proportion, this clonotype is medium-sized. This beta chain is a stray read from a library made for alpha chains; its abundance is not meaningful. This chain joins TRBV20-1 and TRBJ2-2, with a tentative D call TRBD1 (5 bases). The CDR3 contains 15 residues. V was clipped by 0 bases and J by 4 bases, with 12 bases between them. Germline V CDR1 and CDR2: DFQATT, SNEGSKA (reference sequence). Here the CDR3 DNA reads TGCAGTGCTAGAGATTTAAGGGGCCTCACCGGGGAGCTGTTTTTT. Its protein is CSARDLRGLTGELFF.

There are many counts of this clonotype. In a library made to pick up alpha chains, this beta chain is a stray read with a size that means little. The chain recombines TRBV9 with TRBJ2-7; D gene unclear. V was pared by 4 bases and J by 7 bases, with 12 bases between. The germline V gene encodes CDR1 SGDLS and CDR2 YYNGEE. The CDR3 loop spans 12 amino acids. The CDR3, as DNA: TGTGCCAGCAGCAACACTTTTGGGGAGCAGTACTTC. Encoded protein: CASSNTFGEQYF.

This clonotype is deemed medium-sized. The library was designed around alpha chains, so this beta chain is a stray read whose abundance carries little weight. For the CDR3, the DNA is TGTGCCAGCAGCTTAGTTTCAGCTAACTATGGCTACACCTTC. It translates to CASSLVSANYGYTF. This chain joins TRBV7-9 and TRBJ1-2; D gene ambiguous. Germline V gene lookup returns CDR1 SEHNR and CDR2 FQNEAQ (reference sequence). There are 14 residues in the CDR3. V dropped 1 base and J dropped 0 bases, with 6 bases sitting between them.

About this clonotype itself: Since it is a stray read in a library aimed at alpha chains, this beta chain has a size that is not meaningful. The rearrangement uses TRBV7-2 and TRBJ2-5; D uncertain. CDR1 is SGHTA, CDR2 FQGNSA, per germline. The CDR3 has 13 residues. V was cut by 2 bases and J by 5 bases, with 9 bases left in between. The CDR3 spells CASSLNFGETQYF. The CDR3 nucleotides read TGTGCCAGCAGCTTAAACTTCGGGGAGACCCAGTACTTC.

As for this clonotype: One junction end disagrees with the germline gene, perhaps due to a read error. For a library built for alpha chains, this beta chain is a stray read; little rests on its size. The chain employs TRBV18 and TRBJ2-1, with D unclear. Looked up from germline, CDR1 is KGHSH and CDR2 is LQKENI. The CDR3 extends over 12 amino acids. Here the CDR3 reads CVSSPHHNEQFF. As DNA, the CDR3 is TGTGTCAGCTCACCTCACCACAATGAACAGTTCTTC.

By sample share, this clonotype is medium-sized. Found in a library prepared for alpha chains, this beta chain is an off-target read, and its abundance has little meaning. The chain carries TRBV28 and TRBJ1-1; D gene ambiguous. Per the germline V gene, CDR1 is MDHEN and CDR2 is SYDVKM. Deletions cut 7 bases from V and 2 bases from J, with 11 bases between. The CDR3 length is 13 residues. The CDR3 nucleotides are TGTGCCAGCACCATGAATGGAAACACTGAAGCTTTCTTT. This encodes CASTMNGNTEAFF.

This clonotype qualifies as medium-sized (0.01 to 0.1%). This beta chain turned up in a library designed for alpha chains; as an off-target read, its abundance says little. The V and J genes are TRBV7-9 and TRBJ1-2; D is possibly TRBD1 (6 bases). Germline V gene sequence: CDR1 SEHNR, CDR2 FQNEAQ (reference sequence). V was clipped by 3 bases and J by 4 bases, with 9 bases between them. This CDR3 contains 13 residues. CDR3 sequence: CASSFQGSYGYTF. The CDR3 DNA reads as TGTGCCAGCAGCTTCCAGGGGTCCTATGGCTACACCTTC.

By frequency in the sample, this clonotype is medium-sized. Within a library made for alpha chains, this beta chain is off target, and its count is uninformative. CDR3: CASSPGTASNNEQFF. CDR3 DNA sequence: TGTGCCAGCAGCCCCGGGACGGCTAGCAACAATGAGCAGTTCTTC. The chain links TRBV7-2 to TRBJ2-1; D possibly matches TRBD1 or TRBD2 (5 bases each). The V and J ends lost 5 bases and 5 bases respectively, with 16 bases between them. Germline CDR1 reads SGHTA; CDR2 reads FQGNSA. This CDR3 spans 15 amino acids.

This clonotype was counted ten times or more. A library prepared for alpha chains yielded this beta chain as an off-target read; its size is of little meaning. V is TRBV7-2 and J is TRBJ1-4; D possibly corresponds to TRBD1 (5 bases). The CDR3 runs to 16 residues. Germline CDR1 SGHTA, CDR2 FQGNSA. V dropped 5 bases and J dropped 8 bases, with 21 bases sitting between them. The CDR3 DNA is TGTGCCAGCAGCAGAGCCTGGGACTTCTCCCGGGAAAAACTGTTTTTT. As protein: CASSRAWDFSREKLFF.

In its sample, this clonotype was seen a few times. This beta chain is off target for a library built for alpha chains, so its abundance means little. CDR3 loop: CSVEGTELNTEAFF. CDR3 bases: TGCAGCGTTGAGGGGACAGAACTTAACACTGAAGCTTTCTTT. V usage is TRBV29-1 and J usage is TRBJ1-1; 7 nucleotides agree with TRBD1. The CDR3 is 14 amino acids. Trimming removed 3 bases from V and 2 bases from J; junction bases left unmatched: 6. CDR1 and CDR2 (germline): SQVTM, ANQGSEA.

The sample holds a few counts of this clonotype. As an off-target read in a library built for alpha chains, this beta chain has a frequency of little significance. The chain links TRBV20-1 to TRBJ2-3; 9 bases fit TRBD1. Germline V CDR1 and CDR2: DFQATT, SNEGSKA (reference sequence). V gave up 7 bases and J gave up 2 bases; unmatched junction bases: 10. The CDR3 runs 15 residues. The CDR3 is CSVSPGTGSTDTQYF. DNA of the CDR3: TGCAGTGTCAGTCCCGGGACAGGGTCCACAGATACGCAGTATTTT.

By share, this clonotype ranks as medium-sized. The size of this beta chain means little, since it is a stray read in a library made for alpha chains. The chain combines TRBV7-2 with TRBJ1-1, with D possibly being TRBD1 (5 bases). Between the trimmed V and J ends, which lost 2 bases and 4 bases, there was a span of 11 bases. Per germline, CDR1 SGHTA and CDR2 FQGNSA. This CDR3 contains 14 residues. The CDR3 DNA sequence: TGTGCCAGCAGCTTAAAGGGGTCGGGCACTGAAGCTTTCTTT. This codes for CASSLKGSGTEAFF.

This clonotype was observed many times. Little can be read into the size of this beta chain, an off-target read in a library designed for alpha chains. The CDR3 reads CASSVQGWHGYTF. The CDR3 region has the DNA TGTGCCAGCAGCGTACAGGGTTGGCATGGCTACACCTTC. This chain links TRBV9 with TRBJ1-2; tentatively, D is TRBD1 (5 bases). Germline V lookup: CDR1 SGDLS, CDR2 YYNGEE. Trimming removed 1 base from V and 6 bases from J, with 10 bases in between. This CDR3 region has 13 residues.

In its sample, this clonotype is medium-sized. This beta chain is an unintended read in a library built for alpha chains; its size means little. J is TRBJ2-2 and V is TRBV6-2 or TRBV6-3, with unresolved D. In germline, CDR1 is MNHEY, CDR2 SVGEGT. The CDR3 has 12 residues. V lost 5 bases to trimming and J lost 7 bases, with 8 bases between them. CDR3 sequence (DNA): TGTGCCAGCAGTCAGATAGGCGGGGAGCTGTTTTTT. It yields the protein CASSQIGGELFF.

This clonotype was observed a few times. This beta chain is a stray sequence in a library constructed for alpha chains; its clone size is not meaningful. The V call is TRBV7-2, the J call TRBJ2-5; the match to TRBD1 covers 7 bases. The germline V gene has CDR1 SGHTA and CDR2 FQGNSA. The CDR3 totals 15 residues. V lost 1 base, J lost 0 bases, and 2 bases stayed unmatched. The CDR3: CASSLVGGNQETQYF. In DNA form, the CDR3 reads TGTGCCAGCAGCTTAGTAGGGGGCAACCAAGAGACCCAGTACTTC.

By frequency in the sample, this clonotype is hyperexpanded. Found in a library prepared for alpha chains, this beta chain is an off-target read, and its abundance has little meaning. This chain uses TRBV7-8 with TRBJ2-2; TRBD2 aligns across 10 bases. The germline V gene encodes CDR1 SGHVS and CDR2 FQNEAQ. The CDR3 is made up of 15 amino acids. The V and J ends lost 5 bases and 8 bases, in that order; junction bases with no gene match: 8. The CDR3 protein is CASSQREGPSGELFF. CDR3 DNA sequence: TGTGCCAGCAGCCAGCGGGAGGGCCCTTCGGGGGAGCTGTTTTTT. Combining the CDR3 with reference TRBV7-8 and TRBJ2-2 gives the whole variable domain GAGVSQSPRYKVAKRGQDVALRCDPISGHVSLFWYQQALGQGPEFLTYFQNEAQLDKSGLPSDRFFAERPEGSVSTLKIQRTQQEDSAVYLCASSQREGPSGELFFGEGSRLTVL.

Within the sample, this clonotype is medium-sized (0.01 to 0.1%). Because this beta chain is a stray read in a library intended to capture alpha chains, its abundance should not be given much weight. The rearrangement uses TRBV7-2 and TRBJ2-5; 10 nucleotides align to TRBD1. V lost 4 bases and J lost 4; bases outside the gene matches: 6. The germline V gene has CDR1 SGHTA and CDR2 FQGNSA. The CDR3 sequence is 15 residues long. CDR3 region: CASSWAGTGVETQYF. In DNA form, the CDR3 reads TGTGCCAGCAGCTGGGCCGGGACAGGGGTAGAGACCCAGTACTTC. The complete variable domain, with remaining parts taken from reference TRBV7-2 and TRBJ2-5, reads GAGVSQSPSNKVTEKGKDVELRCDPISGHTALYWYRQSLGQGLEFLIYFQGNSAPDKSGLPSDRFSAERTGGSVSTLTIQRTQQEDSAVYLCASSWAGTGVETQYFGPGTRLLVL.

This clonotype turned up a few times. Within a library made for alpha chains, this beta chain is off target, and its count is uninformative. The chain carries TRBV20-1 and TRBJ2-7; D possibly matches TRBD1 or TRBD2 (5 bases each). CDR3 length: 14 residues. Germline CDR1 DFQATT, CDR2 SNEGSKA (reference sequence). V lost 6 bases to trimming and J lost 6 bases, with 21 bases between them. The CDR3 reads CSAPRDRVSTEQYF. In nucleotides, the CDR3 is TGCAGTGCCCCGAGGGACCGGGTGTCTACCGAGCAGTACTTC.

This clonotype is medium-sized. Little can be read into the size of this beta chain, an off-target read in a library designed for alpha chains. CDR3 nucleotides: TGTGCCAGCAGCTCAGGGACGGTAGCCAAAAACATTCAGTACTTC. It yields the protein CASSSGTVAKNIQYF. The chain recombines TRBV11-2 with TRBJ2-4; D possibly matches TRBD1 or TRBD2 (5 bases each). This CDR3 spans 15 amino acids. V was clipped by 4 bases and J by 0 bases, with 10 bases between them. From germline, CDR1 is SGHAT and CDR2 FQNNGV. The full variable domain, rest sourced from reference TRBV11-2 and TRBJ2-4, is EAGVAQSPRYKIIEKRQSVAFWCNPISGHATLYWYQQILGQGPKLLIQFQNNGVVDDSQLPKDRFSAERLKGVDSTLKIQPAKLEDSAVYLCASSSGTVAKNIQYFGAGTRLSVL.

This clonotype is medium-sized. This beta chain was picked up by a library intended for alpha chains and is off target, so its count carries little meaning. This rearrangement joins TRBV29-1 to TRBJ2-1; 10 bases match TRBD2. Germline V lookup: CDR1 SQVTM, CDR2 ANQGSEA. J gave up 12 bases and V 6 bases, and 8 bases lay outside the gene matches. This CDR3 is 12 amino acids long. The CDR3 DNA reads TGCAGCGTGCCGACTAGCGGGTCTTCGCAGTTCTTC. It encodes CSVPTSGSSQFF.

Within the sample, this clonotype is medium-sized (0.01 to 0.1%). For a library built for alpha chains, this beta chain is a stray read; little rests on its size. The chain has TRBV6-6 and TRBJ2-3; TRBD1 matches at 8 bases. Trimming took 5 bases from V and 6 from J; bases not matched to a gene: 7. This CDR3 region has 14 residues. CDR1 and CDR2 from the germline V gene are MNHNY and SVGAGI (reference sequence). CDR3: CASSADRVADTQYF. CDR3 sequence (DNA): TGTGCCAGCAGTGCGGACAGGGTGGCCGATACGCAGTATTTT.

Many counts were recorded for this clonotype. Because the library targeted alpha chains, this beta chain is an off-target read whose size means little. CDR3 region: CASSPEADTQYF. CDR3 bases: TGTGCCAGCAGCCCCGAAGCGGATACGCAGTATTTT. The chain has TRBV11-2 and TRBJ2-3; unclear D gene. V was cut by 5 bases and J by 6 bases, with 9 bases left in between. The CDR3 contains 12 residues. From germline, CDR1 is SGHAT and CDR2 FQNNGV.

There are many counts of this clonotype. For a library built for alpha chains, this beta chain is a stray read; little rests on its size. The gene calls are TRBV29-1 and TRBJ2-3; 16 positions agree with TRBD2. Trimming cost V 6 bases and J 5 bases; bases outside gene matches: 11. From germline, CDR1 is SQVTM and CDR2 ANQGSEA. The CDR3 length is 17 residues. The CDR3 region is CSVPAGTSGRAGDTQYF. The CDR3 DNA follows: TGCAGCGTCCCGGCCGGGACTAGCGGGAGGGCCGGAGATACGCAGTATTTT.